These 25 T cell receptor beta chains were sequenced from one sample in a study of cytomegalovirus exposure and HLA in healthy donors. Primers for the PCR totalled 60 Vbeta and 13 Jbeta. The table came from immunoSEQ multiplex PCR; TCRdb's copy has only in-frame clones and leaves some out. The sample lists under 150,000 clones, 82% occurring once. Material for sequencing was PBMCs. Source of these receptors: a male donor in good health and CMV-seronegative.

This sequence joins TRBV7-9 and TRBJ2-7; TRBD2 is a possible D gene (5 bases). This CDR3 is 11 amino acids long. CDR1 and CDR2 from the germline V gene are SEHNR and FQNEAQ (reference sequence). V dropped 8 bases and J dropped 2 bases, with 7 bases sitting between them. CDR3 sequence reads: CASGRAYEQYF. CDR3 DNA sequence: TGTGCCAGCGGGAGAGCCTACGAGCAGTACTTC. Full variable domain (outside the CDR3, taken from reference TRBV7-9 and TRBJ2-7): DTGVSQNPRHKITKRGQNVTFRCDPISEHNRLYWYRQTLGQGPEFLTYFQNEAQLEKSRLLSDRFSAERPKGSFSTLEIQRTEQGDSAMYLCASGRAYEQYFGPGTRLTVT.

The V and J genes are TRBV6-5 and TRBJ2-7; the match to TRBD2 covers 12 bases. Germline lookup yields CDR1 MNHEY and CDR2 SVGAGI. The CDR3 extends over 13 amino acids. Unmatched junction bases numbered 6, after V lost 4 bases and J lost 11 bases. The CDR3 spells CASSFLAGGPEYF. CDR3 DNA sequence: TGTGCCAGCAGTTTCCTAGCGGGAGGGCCTGAGTACTTC.

This chain connects TRBV27 to TRBJ2-1; D remains unclear. The CDR3 consists of 14 residues. Trimming removed 3 bases at V and 5 bases at J, with 11 bases between. The germline gives CDR1 MNHEY, CDR2 SMNVEV (reference sequence). The CDR3 protein is CASSLSSFHNEQFF. CDR3 bases: TGTGCCAGCAGTTTGTCTAGTTTCCACAATGAGCAGTTCTTC.

This chain links TRBV27 with TRBJ2-2; D possibly corresponds to TRBD2 (7 bases). V shed 1 base and J shed 0 bases, with 15 bases lying between them. This CDR3 has 18 amino acids. CDR1 and CDR2 (germline): MNHEY, SMNVEV (reference sequence). CDR3 in DNA: TGTGCCAGCAGTTTATTGGGTCAGGGGACTACGAACACCGGGGAGCTGTTTTTT. Residues: CASSLLGQGTTNTGELFF.

This sequence joins TRBV7-2 and TRBJ2-3, with D unclear. The germline V gene has CDR1 SGHTA and CDR2 FQGNSA. There are 15 residues in the CDR3. V lost 5 bases to trimming and J lost 0 bases, with 12 bases between them. CDR3 DNA sequence: TGTGCCAGCAGCCTCGATAATACTAGCACAGATACGCAGTATTTT. Its translation is CASSLDNTSTDTQYF.

This rearrangement joins TRBV6-5 to TRBJ2-5; TRBD2 matches at 7 bases. The CDR3 runs to 13 residues. Germline V gene lookup returns CDR1 MNHEY and CDR2 SVGAGI. V lost 11 bases to trimming and J lost 4 bases; unmatched junction nucleotides: 10. CDR3: CAAAGRALETQYF. The CDR3 DNA is TGTGCCGCTGCAGGGAGGGCATTAGAGACCCAGTACTTC.

CDR3 residues: CASSQGQGLYEQYF. Written as DNA, the CDR3 is TGTGCCAGCAGCCAGGGACAGGGGCTCTACGAGCAGTACTTC. The V gene is TRBV27, the J gene TRBJ2-7, with TRBD1 matching over 10 bases. CDR3 length: 14 amino acids. V shed 6 bases, J shed 3 bases, and the junction held 5 bases outside the gene matches. CDR1 and CDR2 from the germline V gene are MNHEY and SMNVEV (reference sequence).

This clone has just a few counts. V gene TRBV5-6 combines with J gene TRBJ1-2, with D perhaps matching TRBD1 (5 bases). Deletions cut 0 bases from V and 8 bases from J, with 5 bases between. CDR3 length equals 11 residues. The V gene's germline CDR1 is SGHDT and CDR2 YYEEEE. CDR3 sequence: CASSLGGGYTF. CDR3 DNA sequence: TGTGCCAGCAGCTTGGGGGGCGGCTACACCTTC.

The chain uses TRBV7-2 and TRBJ1-4, with no clear D. The ends were cut back, 1 base at V and 0 bases at J, with 12 bases in the middle. Looked up from germline, CDR1 is SGHTA and CDR2 is FQGNSA. The CDR3 loop spans 17 amino acids. CDR3 sequence (DNA): TGTGCCAGCAGCTTAGATCGGAGGGATACAACTAATGAAAAACTGTTTTTT. It specifies CASSLDRRDTTNEKLFF. Using reference TRBV7-2 and TRBJ1-4 for the parts outside the CDR3, the full variable domain is GAGVSQSPSNKVTEKGKDVELRCDPISGHTALYWYRQSLGQGLEFLIYFQGNSAPDKSGLPSDRFSAERTGGSVSTLTIQRTQQEDSAVYLCASSLDRRDTTNEKLFFGSGTQLSVL.

V and J are TRBV15 and TRBJ1-1; D is undetermined. CDR1 and CDR2 from the germline V gene are LNHNV and YYDKDF (reference sequence). This CDR3 is 14 amino acids long. The germline V and J ends were trimmed by 2 bases and 2 bases, with 9 bases remaining between them. The CDR3 DNA is TGTGCCACCAGCAGACAGGATACTAACACTGAAGCTTTCTTT. This gives the protein CATSRQDTNTEAFF.

The chain links TRBV30 to TRBJ2-6; a possible D gene is TRBD1 (6 bases). Germline assignment: CDR1 GTSNPN and CDR2 SVGIG (reference sequence). The CDR3 extends over 17 amino acids. Trimming left V 4 bases short and J 1 base short, with 17 bases between. DNA for the CDR3: TGTGCCTGGAAGCCACCCCAGGGGATTTCTGGGGCCAACGTCCTGACTTTC. This translates into CAWKPPQGISGANVLTF.

The genes are TRBV7-2 and TRBJ2-3, with D unclear. Germline V gives CDR1 SGHTA, CDR2 FQGNSA. V lost 2 bases and J 2 bases, leaving 8 bases between the germline ends. The CDR3 covers 14 residues. CDR3 sequence: CASSLSRHTDTQYF. CDR3 bases: TGTGCCAGCAGCTTAAGCCGCCACACAGATACGCAGTATTTT.

The chain has TRBV18 and TRBJ2-1; D is possibly TRBD2 (5 bases). The ends were cut back, 5 bases at V and 9 bases at J, with 11 bases in the middle. CDR1 is KGHSH and CDR2 is LQKENI in the germline V gene. CDR3 size: 12 residues. The CDR3 sequence is CASSAGLVEQFF. CDR3 sequence (DNA): TGTGCCAGCTCAGCCGGACTGGTTGAGCAGTTCTTC.

This CDR3 reads CASSFGTGELFF. CDR3 nucleotides: TGTGCCAGCAGTTTCGGGACCGGGGAGCTGTTTTTT. The chain has TRBV27 and TRBJ2-2; D gene ambiguous. There are 12 residues in the CDR3. The germline CDR1 and CDR2 sequences are MNHEY and SMNVEV (reference sequence). The V and J ends lost 3 bases and 5 bases respectively, with 4 bases between them.

The CDR3 sequence is CASSGGTSGNEQFF. The CDR3 DNA follows: TGTGCCAGCAGCGGCGGGACTAGCGGTAATGAGCAGTTCTTC. The chain recombines TRBV7-3 with TRBJ2-1; TRBD2 matches at 11 bases. Germline CDR1 is SGHTA and CDR2 is FQGTGA. CDR3 size: 14 residues. V gave up 5 bases and J gave up 7 bases; unmatched junction bases: 4.

The chain links TRBV6-5 to TRBJ2-7; D is perhaps TRBD2 (6 bases). CDR1 MNHEY and CDR2 SVGAGI come from the germline V gene. The CDR3 loop spans 15 amino acids. The V and J ends lost 7 bases and 0 bases respectively, with 16 bases between them. CDR3 bases: TGTGCCAGCAAGAATAGGAGGCGGGGCTCCTACGAGCAGTACTTC. Translated, it gives CASKNRRRGSYEQYF.

CDR3 residues: CATSEQGYGELFF. CDR3 DNA: TGTGCCACTTCAGAACAGGGGTACGGGGAGCTGTTTTTT. The rearrangement joins TRBV2 to TRBJ2-2; 7 bases map to TRBD1. This CDR3 has 13 residues. Germline CDR1 and CDR2: SNHLY and FYNNEI. V trimming: 10 bases; J trimming: 7 bases; junction bases outside the gene matches: 9.

This chain links TRBV28 with TRBJ2-5; TRBD1 might be the D (5 bases). V shed 5 bases and J shed 4 bases, with 17 bases lying between them. This CDR3 region has 15 residues. From germline, CDR1 is MDHEN and CDR2 SYDVKM. This CDR3 is CASSPPQGLLETQYF. DNA of the CDR3: TGTGCCAGCAGTCCCCCCCAGGGTTTACTAGAGACCCAGTACTTC.

The chain combines TRBV28 with TRBJ2-7; D remains unclear. In germline, CDR1 is MDHEN, CDR2 SYDVKM. V was pared by 5 bases and J by 3 bases, with 11 bases between. The CDR3 runs to 13 residues. The CDR3 loop is CASSPTHYYEQYF. CDR3 DNA sequence: TGTGCCAGCAGTCCCACACACTACTACGAGCAGTACTTC.

CDR3 protein: CASRHGGGYNEQFF. The CDR3 DNA follows: TGTGCCAGCAGACATGGGGGGGGGTACAATGAGCAGTTCTTC. The chain has TRBV6-5 and TRBJ2-1; 7 nucleotides agree with TRBD2. With 6 bases clipped from V and 4 bases from J, the junction kept 6 bases outside the gene matches. The CDR3 has 14 residues. The germline CDR1 and CDR2 sequences are MNHEY and SVGAGI.

CDR3 coding DNA: TGTGCCAGCAGCCCTACAGGGTCTTCTAACTATGGCTACACCTTC. Encoded protein: CASSPTGSSNYGYTF. V gene TRBV7-9 combines with J gene TRBJ1-2; the D gene is possibly TRBD1 (6 bases). Per germline, CDR1 SEHNR and CDR2 FQNEAQ (reference sequence). V was clipped by 5 bases and J by 0 bases, with 13 bases between them. CDR3 length: 15 residues.

V gene TRBV6-6 combines with J gene TRBJ2-5, with 9 nucleotides matching TRBD1. Unmatched junction bases numbered 4, after V lost 0 bases and J lost 5 bases. The V gene's germline CDR1 is MNHNY and CDR2 SVGAGI (reference sequence). The CDR3 is 15 residues long. The CDR3 sequence is CASSYSTGGFETQYF. In nucleotides, the CDR3 is TGTGCCAGCAGTTACTCAACAGGGGGCTTTGAGACCCAGTACTTC.

The genes are TRBV11-2 and TRBJ2-2; no firm D call. CDR1 is SGHAT and CDR2 is FQNNGV in the germline V gene. Trimming removed 3 bases from V and 4 bases from J, with 3 bases in between. The CDR3 length is 12 residues. The CDR3 DNA reads TGTGCCAGCAGCTTCAGCACCGGGGAGCTGTTTTTT. Translated: CASSFSTGELFF.

The chain uses TRBV7-6 and TRBJ2-5; 8 bases are shared with TRBD2. J lost 4 bases, V lost 1 base, and 14 bases had no gene match. The CDR3 contains 18 residues. The germline V gene encodes CDR1 SGHVS and CDR2 FNYEAQ. The CDR3 nucleotides read TGTGCCAGCAGCTTAGGAGGAGTAAGCGGGAGAATTCGAGAGACCCAGTACTTC. Its protein product is CASSLGGVSGRIRETQYF. Together with reference TRBV7-6 and TRBJ2-5, the CDR3 gives the full variable domain: GAGVSQSPRYKVTKRGQDVALRCDPISGHVSLYWYRQALGQGPEFLTYFNYEAQQDKSGLPNDRFSAERPEGSISTLTIQRTEQRDSAMYRCASSLGGVSGRIRETQYFGPGTRLLVL.

On this clone: The junction and the germline gene differ at one end; a read error may be behind it. The V gene is TRBV7-9, the J gene TRBJ2-1, with D possibly being TRBD2 (6 bases). The germline gives CDR1 SEHNR, CDR2 FQNEAQ (reference sequence). The CDR3 is made up of 17 amino acids. The CDR3 DNA reads TGTTCCAGCAGCTTAGCGGTTACCCCAGGCTATTACAATGAGCAGTTCTTC. Its protein is CSSSLAVTPGYYNEQFF.